The clone carrying this T cell receptor (beta chain) was seen just once. This entry belongs to a study of blood T cell repertoires in COVID-19. Background on the study: The cDNA or gDNA used as material had been derived from T cells, B-cell-depleted T cells, or PBMCs.

Study processing details: Amplification of reference gene primers was used by the study to estimate nucleated cell counts. Profiled with immunoSEQ multiplex PCR; TCRdb holds only in-frame clones, not every one. The DNA was the basis for D and trimming; V, J and clone size are from that table. Of approximately 260,000 clones listed, 84% are singletons. The CDR3 has 14 residues. The germline gives CDR1 KGHSH, CDR2 LQKENI. Trimming took 7 bases from V and 3 from J; bases not matched to a gene: 5. Those who participated ranged in age from roughly 18 to 100 years and resided in around 22 US areas. Assignment of participants to cohorts was predicated upon participant-reported clinical history.

This sequence originates from a man younger than 45 with acute COVID-19. V and J are TRBV18 and TRBJ2-5; TRBD1 aligns across 10 bases. The specimen sequenced was PBMCs or T cells enriched from blood (not recorded which). The CDR3 reads CASLRTGGKETQYF. DNA of the CDR3: TGTGCCAGCTTAAGGACAGGGGGAAAAGAGACCCAGTACTTC. The entire variable domain, with the rest obtained from reference TRBV18 and TRBJ2-5, is as follows: NAGVMQNPRHLVRRRGQEARLRCSPMKGHSHVYWYRQLPEEGLKFMVYLQKENIIDESGMPKERFSAEFPKEGPSILRIQQVVRGDSAAYFCASLRTGGKETQYFGPGTRLLVL.